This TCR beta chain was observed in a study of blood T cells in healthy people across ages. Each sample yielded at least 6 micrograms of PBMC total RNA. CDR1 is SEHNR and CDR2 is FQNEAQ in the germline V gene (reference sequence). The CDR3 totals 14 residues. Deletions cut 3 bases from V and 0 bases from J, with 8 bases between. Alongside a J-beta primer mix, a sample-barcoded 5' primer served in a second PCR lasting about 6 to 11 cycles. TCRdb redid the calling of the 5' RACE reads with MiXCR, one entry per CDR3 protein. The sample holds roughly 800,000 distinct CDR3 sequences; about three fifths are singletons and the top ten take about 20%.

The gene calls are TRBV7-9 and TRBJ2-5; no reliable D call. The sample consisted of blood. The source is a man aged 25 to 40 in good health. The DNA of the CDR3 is TGTGCCAGCAGCTTTGTACTCAACCAAGAGACCCAGTACTTC. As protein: CASSFVLNQETQYF. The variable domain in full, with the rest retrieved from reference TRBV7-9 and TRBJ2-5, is DTGVSQNPRHKITKRGQNVTFRCDPISEHNRLYWYRQTLGQGPEFLTYFQNEAQLEKSRLLSDRFSAERPKGSFSTLEIQRTEQGDSAMYLCASSFVLNQETQYFGPGTRLLVL.